Below, 28 T cell receptor beta chains from the same sample are listed, as sequenced in a study of T cell responses to AZD1222 COVID-19 vaccine (dated by TCRdb to the early 2020s). The protocol used for the library was the immunoSEQ multiplex PCR assay. TCRdb holds this immuneACCESS table with in-frame rearrangements only. Some clones are missing; in checked studies, unresolved V genes explain under half, and the rest has no known cause. A total of about 150,000 clones appear in this sample, roughly 90% of them only once. The top ten hold about 4.5% of the sample. According to the study, the label for this sample's time point signals: baseline before first vaccination. The source was peripheral blood, collected on day 0 of AZD1222 vaccination. Receptors originate from an adult in good health.

The chain combines TRBV30 with TRBJ2-1; D is unclear. Trimming cost V 2 bases and J 0 bases, with 11 bases left between them. Germline CDR1 reads GTSNPN; CDR2 reads SVGIG (reference sequence). The CDR3 consists of 15 residues. CDR3 nucleotides: TGTGCCTGGAGTTTGCCTTTAAGCTCCTACAATGAGCAGTTCTTC. This codes for CAWSLPLSSYNEQFF.

The chain combines TRBV18 with TRBJ2-1; weak D call: TRBD1 (6 bases). Germline lookup yields CDR1 KGHSH and CDR2 LQKENI. The CDR3 spans 16 residues. Trimming took off 2 bases at V and 0 bases at J, with 11 bases between the two ends. The CDR3 sequence is CASSPGGAVSYNEQFF. The CDR3 region has the DNA TGTGCCAGCTCACCAGGGGGCGCGGTCTCCTACAATGAGCAGTTCTTC. The entire variable domain, with the rest obtained from reference TRBV18 and TRBJ2-1, is as follows: NAGVMQNPRHLVRRRGQEARLRCSPMKGHSHVYWYRQLPEEGLKFMVYLQKENIIDESGMPKERFSAEFPKEGPSILRIQQVVRGDSAAYFCASSPGGAVSYNEQFFGPGTRLTVL.

V usage is TRBV4-2 and J usage is TRBJ2-1; possibly TRBD2 for D (6 bases). Trimming took off 2 bases at V and 7 bases at J, with 15 bases between the two ends. This CDR3 has 15 residues. Germline V gene lookup returns CDR1 LGHNA and CDR2 YNFKEQ. The CDR3 spells CASSQISGEGNEQFF. CDR3 DNA sequence: TGTGCCAGCAGCCAAATCTCGGGAGAAGGGAATGAGCAGTTCTTC.

The V and J genes are TRBV5-1 and TRBJ2-3; TRBD2 agrees at 9 bases. The length of the CDR3 is 16 residues. CDR1 is SGHRS, CDR2 YFSETQ, per germline. The ends lost 4 bases at V and 3 bases at J; junction bases unmatched: 9. The CDR3 sequence is CASSPDSGGGTDTQYF. Written as DNA, the CDR3 is TGCGCCAGCAGCCCTGATAGCGGGGGAGGAACAGATACGCAGTATTTT.

This clone was observed a handful of times. The chain is built from TRBV5-4 and TRBJ1-2, with D possibly matching TRBD1 (5 bases). Per germline, CDR1 SGHNT and CDR2 YYREEE (reference sequence). The CDR3 covers 15 residues. The ends were cut back, 3 bases at V and 5 bases at J, with 17 bases in the middle. CDR3 protein: CASSSKTTAAYGYTF. The DNA for the CDR3 is TGTGCCAGCAGCTCCAAAACGACAGCAGCTTATGGCTACACCTTC.

The rearrangement joins TRBV4-2 to TRBJ2-7, with D perhaps being TRBD1 or TRBD2 (7 bases each). CDR1 and CDR2 from the germline V gene are LGHNA and YNFKEQ. The CDR3 is 14 residues long. Trimming removed 5 bases at V and 0 bases at J, with 11 bases between. The DNA of the CDR3 is TGTGCCAGCAGCGGCAGGGGGGGCTCCTACGAGCAGTACTTC. Protein: CASSGRGGSYEQYF.

DNA of the CDR3: TGTGCCAGCAGTTACTCCGGGACAATCCAAGAGACCCAGTACTTC. Translation gives CASSYSGTIQETQYF. The rearrangement links TRBV6-5 to TRBJ2-5, with D perhaps TRBD1 (6 bases). The length of the CDR3 is 15 residues. Germline CDR1 MNHEY, CDR2 SVGAGI. Trimming left V 0 bases short and J 1 base short, with 9 bases between.

This clone has only one observation. V gene TRBV24-1 combines with J gene TRBJ2-7; TRBD1 matches 7 bases. The germline gives CDR1 KGHDR, CDR2 SFDVKD. The CDR3 loop spans 13 amino acids. The V gene end was trimmed by 4 bases and the J gene end by 5 bases; junction bases not matched to a gene: 4. In nucleotides, the CDR3 is TGTGCCACCAGTGACCCCAGGGGGAACGAGCAGTACTTC. Protein: CATSDPRGNEQYF.

The gene calls are TRBV9 and TRBJ2-7; 8 positions match TRBD1. The germline CDR1 and CDR2 sequences are SGDLS and YYNGEE. V trimming: 0 bases; J trimming: 6 bases; junction bases outside the gene matches: 5. This CDR3 region has 14 residues. The CDR3 is CASSVGQGFGEQYF. CDR3 nucleotide sequence: TGTGCCAGCAGCGTAGGACAGGGGTTTGGCGAGCAGTACTTC.

The chain links TRBV5-4 to TRBJ2-7; 7 bases map to TRBD2. The CDR3 spans 15 residues. CDR1 is SGHNT and CDR2 is YYREEE in the germline V gene (reference sequence). The ends lost 5 bases at V and 5 bases at J; junction bases unmatched: 13. The CDR3 region is CASRFGGSRSHEQYF. The CDR3 nucleotides are TGTGCCAGCAGGTTCGGCGGGAGTCGGTCTCACGAGCAGTACTTC.

V gene TRBV24-1 combines with J gene TRBJ2-1; possibly TRBD1 for D (6 bases). V was clipped by 5 bases and J by 5 bases, with 24 bases between them. Germline V gene lookup returns CDR1 KGHDR and CDR2 SFDVKD. The CDR3 totals 18 residues. CDR3 nucleotide sequence: TGTGCCACCAGTGGACTCAGGGGCCAGGGAGTTCCGAACAATGAGCAGTTCTTC. It codes for CATSGLRGQGVPNNEQFF.

The chain carries TRBV27 and TRBJ2-3; 11 bases agree with TRBD1. V dropped 0 bases and J dropped 3; count of bases not matched to a gene: 8. CDR3 length: 18 amino acids. Per the germline V gene, CDR1 is MNHEY and CDR2 is SMNVEV (reference sequence). The CDR3 coding sequence is TGTGCCAGCAGTTTATCCCCGGGGGGACAGGGGGGGACAGATACGCAGTATTTT. This codes for CASSLSPGGQGGTDTQYF.

The gene calls are TRBV6-5 and TRBJ1-2; D is unclear. V was pared by 1 base and J by 2 bases, with 8 bases between. The CDR3 runs to 14 residues. Germline V gives CDR1 MNHEY, CDR2 SVGAGI. DNA for the CDR3: TGTGCCAGCAGTTACTACAGAGGGAACTATGGCTACACCTTC. It encodes CASSYYRGNYGYTF.

This clone has just one count. This chain uses TRBV9 with TRBJ1-2; no reliable D call. The ends were cut back, 1 base at V and 4 bases at J, with 11 bases in the middle. Germline V CDR1 and CDR2: SGDLS, YYNGEE. The CDR3 loop spans 14 amino acids. The DNA of the CDR3 is TGTGCCAGCAGCGTAAGCGGGGAATCCTATGGCTACACCTTC. Protein sequence: CASSVSGESYGYTF.

The V gene is TRBV12-3 or TRBV12-4, the J gene TRBJ2-7; D call uncertain. There are 10 residues in the CDR3. Here the CDR3 reads CLPFTYEQYF. Here the CDR3 DNA reads TGTCTACCGTTTACCTACGAGCAGTACTTC.

The chain combines TRBV2 with TRBJ2-2, with 7 bases identical to TRBD2. V dropped 3 bases and J dropped 6; count of bases not matched to a gene: 7. The CDR3 has 15 amino acids. Germline assignment: CDR1 SNHLY and CDR2 FYNNEI. The DNA of the CDR3 is TGTGCCAGCAGTGATAGGAGCGGGAAGTCCGGGGAGCTGTTTTTT. Its translation is CASSDRSGKSGELFF.

The V gene is TRBV5-1, the J gene TRBJ2-7, with 12 bases fitting TRBD2. Unmatched junction bases numbered 5, after V lost 0 bases and J lost 1 base. The CDR3 is 17 amino acids. Looked up from germline, CDR1 is SGHRS and CDR2 is YFSETQ. CDR3 loop: CASSLDVTSGRSYEQYF. The CDR3 nucleotides read TGCGCCAGCAGCTTGGACGTGACTAGCGGGAGATCCTACGAGCAGTACTTC.

The V call is TRBV28, the J call TRBJ2-7; tentatively, D is TRBD2 (5 bases). The CDR3 consists of 14 residues. V lost 2 bases and J lost 1, with 9 bases in between. The germline gives CDR1 MDHEN, CDR2 SYDVKM. The CDR3 reads CASSLRSGSYEQYF. The CDR3 bases are TGTGCCAGCAGTTTACGGTCGGGATCCTACGAGCAGTACTTC. Full variable domain (outside the CDR3, taken from reference TRBV28 and TRBJ2-7): DVKVTQSSRYLVKRTGEKVFLECVQDMDHENMFWYRQDPGLGLRLIYFSYDVKMKEKGDIPEGYSVSREKKERFSLILESASTNQTSMYLCASSLRSGSYEQYFGPGTRLTVT.

V usage is TRBV5-6 and J usage is TRBJ1-3; unclear D gene. Trimming took off 4 bases at V and 2 bases at J, with 10 bases between the two ends. Germline V gene data show CDR1 as SGHDT and CDR2 as YYEEEE. The CDR3 has 14 residues. The DNA for the CDR3 is TGTGCCAGCAGCCTTTCCGGGGCTGGAAACACCATATATTTT. It codes for CASSLSGAGNTIYF. The full variable domain, with the rest looked up from reference TRBV5-6 and TRBJ1-3, is DAGVTQSPTHLIKTRGQQVTLRCSPKSGHDTVSWYQQALGQGPQFIFQYYEEEERQRGNFPDRFSGHQFPNYSSELNVNALLLGDSALYLCASSLSGAGNTIYFGEGSWLTVV.

The V and J genes are TRBV6-6 and TRBJ2-7; TRBD2 matches at 8 bases. The CDR3 sequence is 14 residues long. The germline V gene has CDR1 MNHNY and CDR2 SVGAGI (reference sequence). Trimming cost V 8 bases and J 5 bases; bases outside gene matches: 11. The CDR3 sequence: CASGDSGKFHEQYF. The CDR3, as DNA: TGTGCCAGCGGGGATAGCGGGAAGTTTCACGAGCAGTACTTC.

This clone was detected once. The rearrangement joins TRBV5-5 to TRBJ2-7, with TRBD1 identical over 10 bases. CDR3 size: 14 residues. The J segment lost 7 bases and the V segment lost 4 bases, leaving 8 bases of the junction unmatched. Per the germline V gene, CDR1 is SGHKS and CDR2 is YYEKEE (reference sequence). The DNA for the CDR3 is TGTGCCAGCAGCGATGGACAGGGGGGAGGAGAGCAGTACTTC. It codes for CASSDGQGGGEQYF.

The rearrangement uses TRBV6-5 and TRBJ1-1; no clear D. Germline-derived CDR1 and CDR2 are MNHEY and SVGAGI. The length of the CDR3 is 14 residues. Trimming removed 6 bases from V and 1 base from J, with 12 bases in between. The DNA for the CDR3 is TGTGCCAGCAGGCGGACGGATAAGAACACTGAAGCTTTCTTT. It is translated as CASRRTDKNTEAFF.

The V and J genes are TRBV4-2 and TRBJ2-7; 7 nucleotides align to TRBD2. CDR1 LGHNA and CDR2 YNFKEQ come from the germline V gene. V trimming: 0 bases; J trimming: 7 bases; junction bases outside the gene matches: 15. This CDR3 is built from 17 residues. The CDR3 protein is CASSQDAWRGRVGEQYF. The CDR3 bases are TGTGCCAGCAGCCAAGACGCGTGGCGCGGGAGAGTAGGAGAGCAGTACTTC.

J is TRBJ2-3 and V is TRBV24-1, with D perhaps given as TRBD1 or TRBD2 (5 bases each). Per germline, CDR1 KGHDR and CDR2 SFDVKD. V was pared by 5 bases and J by 3 bases, with 11 bases between. This CDR3 has 14 residues. CDR3 DNA: TGTGCCACCAGTGGGGGGTTCAGTACAGATACGCAGTATTTT. Translated, it gives CATSGGFSTDTQYF.

This clone was counted between two and nine times. A read error may account for a junction end that differs from germline. V gene TRBV7-9 combines with J gene TRBJ2-7; 7 nucleotides align to TRBD2. The CDR3 totals 11 residues. CDR1 and CDR2 from the germline V gene are SEHNR and FQNEAQ (reference sequence). The CDR3 bases are TGTGCCAGCAGCTTAGGGCCAGCGGGACACTTC. This gives the protein CASSLGPAGHF.

The chain carries TRBV12-3 or TRBV12-4 and TRBJ1-1; the D is unclear. This CDR3 comprises 12 residues. V gave up 6 bases and J gave up 2 bases, with 7 bases separating them. For the CDR3, the DNA is TGTGCCAGCAGCCACAGCAACACTGAAGCTTTCTTT. It is translated as CASSHSNTEAFF.

The chain is built from TRBV27 and TRBJ2-7; 8 nucleotides agree with TRBD2. CDR1 and CDR2 (germline): MNHEY, SMNVEV (reference sequence). The trim removed 1 base at V and 6 bases at J, leaving 8 bases unmatched. The CDR3 is 15 amino acids. The CDR3 DNA reads as TGTGCCAGCAGTTTATTCCCGGGGGCGGGGGGCGAGCAGTACTTC. Protein product: CASSLFPGAGGEQYF.

The chain's CDR3 is CAISSGHSNQPQHF. The DNA of the CDR3 is TGTGCCATCAGTTCTGGGCATAGCAATCAGCCCCAGCATTTT. This chain links TRBV10-3 with TRBJ1-5; D unresolved. This CDR3 region has 14 residues. Germline V gene lookup returns CDR1 ENHRY and CDR2 SYGVKD. V was trimmed by 5 bases and J by 0 bases, leaving 8 bases between them.